The 22 T cell receptor beta chains reported below all come from one sample, sequenced in a study of blood T cell repertoires in COVID-19. Sequencing used immunoSEQ multiplex PCR; TCRdb keeps in-frame clones, though not all of them. The profile covers tens of thousands of clones, with about four fifths appearing a single time and 21% taken by the ten largest. Sequenced sample: peripheral blood. The receptor source for this set is a human donor in a cohort sampled during active COVID-19.

This chain joins TRBV28 and TRBJ1-4; 9 nucleotides line up with TRBD1. V trimming: 6 bases; J trimming: 7 bases; junction bases outside the gene matches: 6. CDR1 and CDR2 from the germline V gene are MDHEN and SYDVKM. The CDR3 has 14 amino acids. The CDR3 nucleotides read TGTGCCAGCAGCACAGGGGGCTGGGTTGAAAAACTGTTTTTT. Amino acid sequence: CASSTGGWVEKLFF.

The CDR3 bases are TGTGCCAGCTCACCAGGGGGCGGAAACATTCAGTACTTC. This encodes CASSPGGGNIQYF. The chain is built from TRBV18 and TRBJ2-4, with D maybe TRBD1 (6 bases). Trimming pared 2 bases from V and 6 bases from J, leaving 8 bases between. Germline loops: CDR1 KGHSH, CDR2 LQKENI. CDR3 size: 13 residues.

The count of this clone is one. The V gene is TRBV5-6, the J gene TRBJ2-5; no reliable D call. The CDR3 has 13 residues. CDR1 and CDR2 (germline): SGHDT, YYEEEE. V lost 2 bases and J 5 bases, leaving 10 bases between the germline ends. The CDR3 region has the DNA TGTGCCAGCAGCTTCTCCCTCGGGGAGACCCAGTACTTC. Amino acid sequence: CASSFSLGETQYF.

The V and J genes are TRBV4-2 and TRBJ1-6, with 7 nucleotides matching TRBD1. Germline trimming cut 4 bases from V and 7 bases from J; bases unmatched to any gene: 4. Germline assignment: CDR1 LGHNA and CDR2 YNFKEQ. The CDR3 has 14 amino acids. CDR3 sequence: CASSPTGQNSPLHF. In DNA, the CDR3 is TGTGCCAGCAGCCCCACGGGACAGAATTCACCCCTCCACTTT.

The rearrangement uses TRBV7-2 and TRBJ2-6; weak D call: TRBD2 (5 bases). Germline loops: CDR1 SGHTA, CDR2 FQGNSA. This CDR3 region has 16 residues. V was pared by 6 bases and J by 0 bases, with 12 bases between. The CDR3 DNA is TGTGCCAGCAGGAGCGGCACCCTCTCTGGGGCCAACGTCCTGACTTTC. This sequence encodes CASRSGTLSGANVLTF.

The V and J genes are TRBV6-5 and TRBJ1-1; 7 bases agree with TRBD1. J was trimmed by 3 bases and V by 7 bases; bases with no gene match: 5. In germline, CDR1 is MNHEY, CDR2 SVGAGI. This CDR3 spans 13 amino acids. The CDR3 coding sequence is TGTGCCAGCACCAGGACAGGATACACTGAAGCTTTCTTT. The encoded protein is CASTRTGYTEAFF.

The chain has TRBV19 and TRBJ1-1; D is perhaps TRBD1 (6 bases). V was cut by 5 bases and J by 6 bases, with 19 bases left in between. The CDR3 spans 15 residues. Germline V gene lookup returns CDR1 LNHDA and CDR2 SQIVND (reference sequence). The CDR3 reads CASSPGAGRIPEAFF. As DNA, the CDR3 is TGTGCCAGTAGTCCAGGGGCAGGGCGAATCCCTGAAGCTTTCTTT. Using reference TRBV19 and TRBJ1-1 for the parts outside the CDR3, the full variable domain is DGGITQSPKYLFRKEGQNVTLSCEQNLNHDAMYWYRQDPGQGLRLIYYSQIVNDFQKGDIAEGYSVSREKKESFPLTVTSAQKNPTAFYLCASSPGAGRIPEAFFGQGTRLTVV.

The chain combines TRBV24-1 with TRBJ2-3; a possible D gene is TRBD2 (6 bases). This CDR3 contains 16 residues. Deletions cut 3 bases from V and 2 bases from J, with 14 bases between. CDR1 is KGHDR and CDR2 is SFDVKD in the germline V gene. CDR3 nucleotide sequence: TGTGCCACCAGTGATGGCCAGCGGGCTCCCACAGATACGCAGTATTTT. This sequence encodes CATSDGQRAPTDTQYF.

V is TRBV28 and J is TRBJ2-3, with D perhaps TRBD1 (6 bases). The CDR3 contains 15 residues. V gave up 6 bases and J gave up 0 bases, with 13 bases separating them. Germline CDR1 MDHEN, CDR2 SYDVKM. CDR3 nucleotide sequence: TGTGCCAGCAGCCGGGACAAACTTAGCACAGATACGCAGTATTTT. It translates to CASSRDKLSTDTQYF.

The genes are TRBV4-1 and TRBJ1-1; D remains unclear. Trimming left V 0 bases short and J 5 bases short, with 16 bases between. The CDR3 sequence is 16 residues long. Germline assignment: CDR1 MGHRA and CDR2 YSYEKL. The CDR3 protein is CASSQELNMRGTEAFF. The CDR3 nucleotides are TGCGCCAGCAGCCAAGAGCTTAATATGCGAGGGACTGAAGCTTTCTTT.

The chain has TRBV4-1 and TRBJ1-1; D is unclear. The CDR3 spans 14 residues. V was cut by 0 bases and J by 5 bases, with 10 bases left in between. The germline gives CDR1 MGHRA, CDR2 YSYEKL. DNA for the CDR3: TGCGCCAGCAGCCAAGACCACGCGGGTACTGAAGCTTTCTTT. Its translation is CASSQDHAGTEAFF.

The V and J genes are TRBV24-1 and TRBJ2-2; weak D call: TRBD2 (6 bases). Per the germline V gene, CDR1 is KGHDR and CDR2 is SFDVKD. Trimming stripped 4 bases from V and 2 bases from J, with 25 bases between. This CDR3 comprises 20 residues. The CDR3 here is CATSDLQSGRLQVNTGELFF. The CDR3 nucleotides read TGTGCCACCAGTGACTTGCAAAGCGGGCGATTACAGGTTAACACCGGGGAGCTGTTTTTT.

The genes are TRBV27 and TRBJ2-3; TRBD2 matches at 14 bases. V shed 6 bases, J shed 0 bases, and the junction held 2 bases outside the gene matches. This CDR3 comprises 16 residues. Germline lookup yields CDR1 MNHEY and CDR2 SMNVEV (reference sequence). CDR3 amino acids: CASRRLAGGSTDTQYF. The CDR3 DNA follows: TGTGCCAGCAGAAGACTAGCGGGGGGGAGCACAGATACGCAGTATTTT.

The chain carries TRBV6-1 and TRBJ2-5, with 9 bases that match TRBD2. The CDR3 covers 16 residues. J lost 5 bases, V lost 3 bases, and 10 bases had no gene match. The germline gives CDR1 MNHNS, CDR2 SASEGT. CDR3: CASSEQLAGPGETQYF. The CDR3 bases are TGTGCCAGCAGTGAGCAGCTAGCGGGGCCCGGGGAGACCCAGTACTTC.

Only a few counts were recorded for this clone. This sequence joins TRBV29-1 and TRBJ2-2, with D possibly being TRBD1 (5 bases). Trimming shortened V by 7 bases and J by 5 bases, and 8 bases separated the two germline ends. The germline V gene encodes CDR1 SQVTM and CDR2 ANQGSEA. This CDR3 spans 11 amino acids. CDR3 in DNA: TGCAGCGGACAGCGAACCGGGGAGCTGTTTTTT. Translating gives CSGQRTGELFF.

This rearrangement joins TRBV7-2 to TRBJ2-7, with a possible D match to TRBD2 (5 bases). This CDR3 is 13 amino acids long. Per the germline V gene, CDR1 is SGHTA and CDR2 is FQGNSA. The germline V and J ends were trimmed by 4 bases and 6 bases, with 13 bases remaining between them. The CDR3 region has the DNA TGTGCCAGCAGCTCCGACGGACGGGGCGAGCAGTACTTC. It translates to CASSSDGRGEQYF. Using reference TRBV7-2 and TRBJ2-7 for the parts outside the CDR3, the full variable domain is GAGVSQSPSNKVTEKGKDVELRCDPISGHTALYWYRQSLGQGLEFLIYFQGNSAPDKSGLPSDRFSAERTGGSVSTLTIQRTQQEDSAVYLCASSSDGRGEQYFGPGTRLTVT.

The gene calls are TRBV9 and TRBJ2-1, with D uncertain. CDR1 SGDLS and CDR2 YYNGEE come from the germline V gene. The CDR3 contains 15 residues. The V and J ends lost 2 bases and 0 bases respectively, with 9 bases between them. This chain's CDR3 is CASSVGWSSYNEQFF. The CDR3 DNA sequence: TGTGCCAGCAGCGTCGGGTGGAGCTCCTACAATGAGCAGTTCTTC.

The J gene is TRBJ1-3, the V gene TRBV28; D might be TRBD1 (6 bases). This CDR3 is built from 13 residues. CDR1 is MDHEN, CDR2 SYDVKM, per germline. Between the trimmed V and J ends, which lost 8 bases and 4 bases, there was a span of 12 bases. The CDR3 sequence is CASLGTLGNTIYF. The DNA for the CDR3 is TGTGCCAGCCTCGGGACACTCGGAAACACCATATATTTT.

V gene TRBV6-5 combines with J gene TRBJ1-6; 7 bases are shared with TRBD1. CDR3 size: 14 residues. Trimming cost V 6 bases and J 8 bases; bases outside gene matches: 7. The germline V gene has CDR1 MNHEY and CDR2 SVGAGI. CDR3 DNA sequence: TGTGCCAGCAGATACCGGGACAGAGATTCACCCCTCCACTTT. The encoded protein is CASRYRDRDSPLHF.

The rearrangement uses TRBV6-6 and TRBJ2-7; TRBD2 agrees at 7 bases. Germline V gene lookup returns CDR1 MNHNY and CDR2 SVGAGI (reference sequence). This CDR3 spans 14 amino acids. Losses at the gene ends were 6 bases for V and 6 bases for J; bases not matched to a gene: 11. CDR3 in DNA: TGTGCCAGCAGCCGCGGACTAGATCTGCCCGAGCAGTACTTC. Amino acids: CASSRGLDLPEQYF.

CDR3 sequence reads: CASSLMRGGTGELFF. The CDR3 DNA follows: TGCGCCAGCAGCTTGATGAGGGGGGGAACCGGGGAGCTGTTTTTT. The rearrangement joins TRBV5-1 to TRBJ2-2; D might be TRBD2 (7 bases). This CDR3 contains 15 residues. Germline CDR1 and CDR2: SGHRS and YFSETQ. The V end lost 1 base, the J end lost 5 bases, and 12 bases lay between the germline ends.

This CDR3 is CASSPEDRYNEQFF. DNA for the CDR3: TGTGCCAGCAGCCCCGAAGACAGGTACAATGAGCAGTTCTTC. This chain connects TRBV9 to TRBJ2-1; TRBD1 is a possible D gene (6 bases). Trimming took off 4 bases at V and 4 bases at J, with 12 bases between the two ends. The V gene's germline CDR1 is SGDLS and CDR2 YYNGEE. This CDR3 contains 14 residues.